The 8 T cell receptor beta chains below were found in one sample sequenced in a study of cytomegalovirus exposure and HLA in healthy donors. The PCR contained 60 Vbeta and 13 Jbeta primers. TCRdb's copy holds only in-frame clones and misses some; the assay was immunoSEQ multiplex PCR. The table lists 65,000 to 90,000 clones. The sample comprised PBMCs. The receptors shown here come from a female donor in good health and CMV-seropositive.

CDR3 coding DNA: TGTGCCAGCAGTTACTCGGCAGGGGTTCGTGGCTACACCTTC. Translation: CASSYSAGVRGYTF. The chain has TRBV6-5 and TRBJ1-2; the D gene is possibly TRBD1 (6 bases). Germline-derived CDR1 and CDR2 are MNHEY and SVGAGI. V lost 0 bases, J lost 7 bases, and 12 bases lay in between. The CDR3 contains 14 residues.

This chain uses TRBV30 with TRBJ2-7; 7 bases are a match to TRBD2. With 5 bases clipped from V and 4 bases from J, the junction kept 8 bases outside the gene matches. The CDR3 consists of 13 residues. From germline, CDR1 is GTSNPN and CDR2 SVGIG (reference sequence). CDR3 sequence: CAWRGVTVYEQYF. As DNA, the CDR3 is TGTGCCTGGCGGGGGGTTACGGTTTACGAGCAGTACTTC.

This chain links TRBV4-1 with TRBJ2-7; TRBD2 is a possible D gene (6 bases). V dropped 5 bases and J dropped 3 bases, with 8 bases sitting between them. Germline CDR1 MGHRA, CDR2 YSYEKL. The CDR3 loop spans 12 amino acids. The DNA of the CDR3 is TGCGCCAGCAGCATAGCGGACTACGAGCAGTACTTC. It codes for CASSIADYEQYF.

The chain combines TRBV18 with TRBJ2-5; TRBD1 aligns across 8 bases. The DNA end is more similar to TRBJ2-7, so the J call may be wrong. Germline assignment: CDR1 KGHSH and CDR2 LQKENI. The CDR3 totals 13 residues. The CDR3: CASSPRQGNEQYF. CDR3 DNA: TGTGCCAGCTCACCTCGACAGGGGAACGAGCAGTACTTC.

The chain joins TRBV28 to TRBJ2-3, with 9 bases fitting TRBD2. Germline CDR1 and CDR2: MDHEN and SYDVKM. CDR3 length: 20 amino acids. V was clipped by 2 bases and J by 4 bases; unmatched bases: 19. The CDR3 bases are TGTGCCAGCAGTTTAGGGCTAGCGGGAAGCCTAACGACCGGCCCAGATACGCAGTATTTT. Protein sequence: CASSLGLAGSLTTGPDTQYF.

The chain couples TRBV6-5 to TRBJ2-7; D is unclear. CDR1 and CDR2 from the germline V gene are MNHEY and SVGAGI. The CDR3 extends over 14 amino acids. The V gene lost 0 bases and the J gene lost 4 bases, with 10 bases spanning the gap. The CDR3 region is CASSYSAAKYEQYF. The CDR3 DNA reads TGTGCCAGCAGTTACTCGGCAGCGAAGTACGAGCAGTACTTC.

The chain employs TRBV28 and TRBJ1-1; D may be TRBD1 (6 bases). CDR1 MDHEN and CDR2 SYDVKM come from the germline V gene. CDR3 length equals 12 residues. Trimming removed 6 bases from V and 6 bases from J, with 11 bases in between. CDR3 nucleotides: TGTGCCAGCAGCCCCGACAGGCCTGAAGCTTTCTTT. It translates to CASSPDRPEAFF.

This chain uses TRBV29-1 with TRBJ2-7; 9 bases agree with TRBD2. V shed 3 bases and J 7 bases; nucleotides not matched to a gene: 7. The CDR3 consists of 13 residues. CDR1 and CDR2 (germline): SQVTM, ANQGSEA. CDR3 in amino acids: CSVDLAGPGEQYF. CDR3 sequence (DNA): TGCAGCGTTGATCTAGCGGGACCGGGGGAGCAGTACTTC.